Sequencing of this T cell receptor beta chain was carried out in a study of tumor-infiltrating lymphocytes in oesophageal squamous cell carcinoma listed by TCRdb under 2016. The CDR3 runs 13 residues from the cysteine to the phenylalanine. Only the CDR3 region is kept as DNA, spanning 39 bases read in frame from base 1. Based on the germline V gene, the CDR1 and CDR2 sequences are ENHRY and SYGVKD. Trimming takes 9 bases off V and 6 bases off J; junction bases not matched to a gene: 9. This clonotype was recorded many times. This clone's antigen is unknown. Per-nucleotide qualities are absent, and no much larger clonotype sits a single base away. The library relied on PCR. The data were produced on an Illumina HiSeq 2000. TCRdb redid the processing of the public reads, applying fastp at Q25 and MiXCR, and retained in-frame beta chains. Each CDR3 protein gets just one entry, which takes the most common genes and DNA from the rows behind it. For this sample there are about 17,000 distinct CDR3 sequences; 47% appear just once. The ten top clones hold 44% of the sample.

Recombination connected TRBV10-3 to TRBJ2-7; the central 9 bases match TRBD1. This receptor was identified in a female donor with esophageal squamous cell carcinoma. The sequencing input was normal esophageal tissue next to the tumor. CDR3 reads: CAMAGTGFIEQYF. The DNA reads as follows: TGTGCCATGGCCGGGACAGGGTTTATCGAGCAGTACTTC.